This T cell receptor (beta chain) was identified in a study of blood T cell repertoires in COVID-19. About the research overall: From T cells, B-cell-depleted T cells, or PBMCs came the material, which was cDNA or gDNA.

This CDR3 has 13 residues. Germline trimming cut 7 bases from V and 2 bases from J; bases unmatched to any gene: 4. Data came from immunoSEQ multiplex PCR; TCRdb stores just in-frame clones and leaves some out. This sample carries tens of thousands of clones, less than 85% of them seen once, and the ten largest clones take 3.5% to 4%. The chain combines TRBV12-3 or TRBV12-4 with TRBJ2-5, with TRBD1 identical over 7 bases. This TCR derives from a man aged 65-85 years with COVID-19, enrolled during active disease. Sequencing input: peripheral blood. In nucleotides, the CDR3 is TGTGCCAGCACCGGGACAGTTCAAGAGACCCAGTACTTC. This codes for CASTGTVQETQYF.